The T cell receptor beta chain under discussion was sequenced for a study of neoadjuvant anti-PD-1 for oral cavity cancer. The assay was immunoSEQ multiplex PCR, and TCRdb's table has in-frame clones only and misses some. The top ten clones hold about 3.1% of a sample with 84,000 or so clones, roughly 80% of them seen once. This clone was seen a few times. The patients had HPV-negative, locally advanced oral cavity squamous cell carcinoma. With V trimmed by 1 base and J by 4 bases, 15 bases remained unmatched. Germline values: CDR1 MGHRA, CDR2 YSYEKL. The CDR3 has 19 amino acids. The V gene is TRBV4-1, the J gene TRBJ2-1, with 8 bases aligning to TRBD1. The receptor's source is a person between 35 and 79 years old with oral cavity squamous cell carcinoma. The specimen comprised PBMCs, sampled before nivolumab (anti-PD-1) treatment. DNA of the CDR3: TGCGCCAGCAGCCAAGTTGCCGGGGTCCCTGGACAGGGTTACAATGAGCAGTTCTTC. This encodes CASSQVAGVPGQGYNEQFF.